These 17 T cell receptor beta chains came from one sample sequenced in a study of read filtering for tumor transcriptome and immune sequencing. The library was built from roughly 400 ng RNA with molecular barcoded adaptors for alpha/delta and beta/gamma chains. MiXCR, run by TCRdb on the reads, gives a single entry per CDR3 protein. The table shows roughly 59,000 distinct CDR3 sequences, with approximately 18% occurring only once. The sample consisted of a population of CD138-negative cells sorted from bone marrow. These receptors were taken from a donor aged 40 or over with multiple myeloma.

V usage is TRBV15 and J usage is TRBJ2-1; possibly TRBD2 for D (5 bases). V gave up 5 bases and J gave up 16 bases, with 21 bases separating them. This CDR3 region has 13 residues. CDR1 LNHNV and CDR2 YYDKDF come from the germline V gene (reference sequence). The CDR3 sequence: CATSGGQRESQFF. The CDR3 DNA reads as TGTGCCACCAGCGGAGGTCAGAGGGAGAGCCAATTCTTC.

The chain couples TRBV28 to TRBJ1-2, with a weak D call TRBD1 (5 bases). Trimming shortened V by 10 bases and J by 8 bases, and 20 bases separated the two germline ends. The germline V gene has CDR1 MDHEN and CDR2 SYDVKM. The CDR3 totals 13 residues. DNA for the CDR3: TGTGCCACGAAGTCAGGGTCACAAAAAGGCTACACCTTC. The encoded protein is CATKSGSQKGYTF.

Many counts were recorded for this clonotype. The genes are TRBV28 and TRBJ2-7; TRBD1 matches 9 bases. The CDR3 consists of 14 residues. The J segment lost 4 bases and the V segment lost 3 bases, leaving 4 bases of the junction unmatched. Germline V lookup: CDR1 MDHEN, CDR2 SYDVKM. In nucleotides, the CDR3 is TGTGCCAGCAGTTTGGGACAGGGTAGATACGAGCAGTACTTC. Amino acid sequence: CASSLGQGRYEQYF.

This clonotype has a handful of counts. The chain has TRBV28 and TRBJ1-2; the D is unclear. CDR1 and CDR2 (germline): MDHEN, SYDVKM. The CDR3 loop spans 12 amino acids. V gave up 10 bases and J gave up 0 bases, with 9 bases separating them. The CDR3 is CATQEANYGYTF. In DNA, the CDR3 is TGTGCCACGCAGGAGGCTAACTATGGCTACACCTTC.

This clonotype was counted once. V is TRBV7-2 and J is TRBJ2-2, with a weak D call TRBD2 (5 bases). CDR3 length: 17 amino acids. Deletions cut 1 base from V and 7 bases from J, with 19 bases between. CDR1 and CDR2 (germline): SGHTA, FQGNSA. The CDR3 loop is CASSLEEAETSVGELFF. The CDR3 DNA is TGTGCCAGCAGCTTAGAGGAAGCGGAGACCTCTGTCGGGGAGCTGTTTTTT.

This clonotype was detected only a few times. The genes are TRBV6-1 and TRBJ2-7; the D gene is possibly TRBD2 (6 bases). This CDR3 has 13 amino acids. Trimming removed 7 bases from V and 8 bases from J, with 18 bases in between. CDR1 is MNHNS and CDR2 is SASEGT in the germline V gene. The CDR3 bases are TGTGCCAGCAATCCGCGGGACGAAGGCAAGCAGTACTTC. It encodes CASNPRDEGKQYF.

This clonotype occurred many times. The CDR3 region is CASSVTGARSSYNEQFF. CDR3 DNA sequence: TGTGCCAGCAGTGTCACGGGAGCGAGAAGCTCCTACAATGAGCAGTTCTTC. J is TRBJ2-1 and V is TRBV2; a possible D gene is TRBD2 (6 bases). Germline V gives CDR1 SNHLY, CDR2 FYNNEI. The CDR3 length is 17 residues. Trimming removed 4 bases from V and 0 bases from J, with 16 bases in between.

This clonotype was counted ten times or more. The V gene is TRBV20-1, the J gene TRBJ2-7; the D call may be TRBD1 or TRBD2 (5 bases each). The V end lost 5 bases, the J end lost 4 bases, and 18 bases lay between the germline ends. CDR3 size: 14 residues. CDR1 is DFQATT, CDR2 SNEGSKA, per germline (reference sequence). The CDR3 protein is CSAQGESHHYEQYF. Here the CDR3 DNA reads TGCAGTGCTCAAGGGGAGTCCCATCATTACGAGCAGTACTTC.

The J gene is TRBJ2-3, the V gene TRBV30, with 8 bases lining up with TRBD2. V was clipped by 3 bases and J by 5 bases; unmatched bases: 7. This CDR3 comprises 14 residues. Germline V gene sequence: CDR1 GTSNPN, CDR2 SVGIG (reference sequence). The DNA of the CDR3 is TGTGCCTGGAGGCTCCGGGGGGGCATAGATACGCAGTATTTT. Its translation is CAWRLRGGIDTQYF.

This clonotype was seen many times. V usage is TRBV5-1 and J usage is TRBJ2-3; no reliable D call. CDR1 SGHRS and CDR2 YFSETQ come from the germline V gene. V shed 2 bases and J shed 1 base, with 8 bases lying between them. The CDR3 has 14 residues. This CDR3 is CASSFRPRTDTQYF. CDR3 nucleotide sequence: TGCGCCAGCAGCTTTCGTCCCCGCACAGATACGCAGTATTTT. Full variable domain (remainder filled in from reference TRBV5-1 and TRBJ2-3): KAGVTQTPRYLIKTRGQQVTLSCSPISGHRSVSWYQQTPGQGLQFLFEYFSETQRNKGNFPGRFSGRQFSNSRSEMNVSTLELGDSALYLCASSFRPRTDTQYFGPGTRLTVL.

This clonotype was recorded at least ten times. The V and J genes are TRBV2 and TRBJ1-2; 7 positions agree with TRBD1. Germline CDR1 and CDR2: SNHLY and FYNNEI. The CDR3 is made up of 12 amino acids. V was clipped by 8 bases and J by 9 bases; unmatched bases: 9. The DNA for the CDR3 is TGTGCCAGCTGCACAGGGGAACTGTGCTACACCTTC. This sequence encodes CASCTGELCYTF.

The sample holds many counts of this clonotype. The chain links TRBV28 to TRBJ2-1, with TRBD2 identical over 15 bases. Trimming cost V 6 bases and J 3 bases; bases outside gene matches: 9. This CDR3 region has 18 residues. Germline V gene sequence: CDR1 MDHEN, CDR2 SYDVKM. CDR3 loop: CASRPGTSGRHLYNEQFF. CDR3 coding DNA: TGTGCCAGCAGGCCCGGGACTAGCGGGAGGCATCTCTACAATGAGCAGTTCTTC.

In its sample, this clonotype was seen many times. The rearrangement uses TRBV4-1 and TRBJ2-5, with 14 bases fitting TRBD2. This CDR3 is built from 16 residues. V was clipped by 0 bases and J by 5 bases; unmatched bases: 2. The germline gives CDR1 MGHRA, CDR2 YSYEKL. In nucleotides, the CDR3 is TGCGCCAGCAGCCAAGACGGGACTAGCGGGAGTGAGACCCAGTACTTC. Translated, it gives CASSQDGTSGSETQYF.

As to this clonotype: At one of its ends the junction is not consistent with the germline gene, which may arise from a read error. The V call is TRBV5-1, the J call TRBJ2-1; D is unresolved. In germline, CDR1 is SGHRS, CDR2 YFSETQ. CDR3 length: 15 amino acids. This CDR3 is CASSLTRVTYNGQFF. CDR3 DNA: TGCGCCAGCAGCTTGACCCGAGTAACCTACAATGGGCAGTTCTTC. Variable domain in full (rest from reference TRBV5-1 and TRBJ2-1): KAGVTQTPRYLIKTRGQQVTLSCSPISGHRSVSWYQQTPGQGLQFLFEYFSETQRNKGNFPGRFSGRQFSNSRSEMNVSTLELGDSALYLCASSLTRVTYNGQFFGPGTRLTVL.

The chain carries TRBV10-2 and TRBJ1-5; maybe TRBD1 (6 bases). This CDR3 has 13 amino acids. Germline values: CDR1 WSHSY, CDR2 SAAADI. V lost 3 bases and J lost 7, with 10 bases in between. The CDR3 loop reads CASSETGWQPQHF. For the CDR3, the DNA is TGCGCCAGCAGTGAAACAGGGTGGCAGCCCCAGCATTTT.

Turning to this clonotype: This could be a read error, since a much larger clone is one nucleotide away. The chain uses TRBV12-3 or TRBV12-4 and TRBJ1-1, with D uncertain. V was clipped by 5 bases and J by 1 base, with 11 bases between them. The CDR3 length is 14 residues. The CDR3 region is CASSRMSSNTEAFF. The CDR3 region has the DNA TGTGCCAGCAGTCGGATGAGTTCGAACACTGAAGCTTTCTTT.

Ten or more counts support this clonotype. The V call is TRBV20-1, the J call TRBJ2-1, with D perhaps given as TRBD1 or TRBD2 (5 bases each). CDR1 and CDR2 (germline): DFQATT, SNEGSKA (reference sequence). The CDR3 loop spans 15 amino acids. V was cut by 4 bases and J by 0 bases, with 13 bases left in between. Here the CDR3 DNA reads TGCAGTGCTAATCGGGGCCTAAGCTCCTACAATGAGCAGTTCTTC. Protein sequence: CSANRGLSSYNEQFF.